This T cell receptor (beta chain) was found in a study of blood T cells in healthy people across ages. Study-wide points: Naive CD4+ cells and diversity were both higher in long-lived donors than in aged donors.

A sample-barcoded 5' primer and a J-beta primer mix were used in a second PCR of about 7 to 12 cycles. One entry per CDR3 protein results from TCRdb running MiXCR on the 5' RACE reads. Of 750,000 to 950,000 distinct CDR3 sequences in the sample, almost 30% are singletons; the top ten hold about 9.4%. This clonotype has only a few counts. The antigen remains undetermined. The germline gene is not matched at one end of the junction; a read error may be the cause. The germline V gene encodes CDR1 SGHTA and CDR2 FQGTGA. The CDR3 is 13 residues long. The sample was also linked to a second study, of T cells of mothers and their children.

The sequencing input was blood. The TCR sequence derives from a woman between 40 and 55 years old in good health. The chain combines TRBV7-3 with TRBJ1-1; D gene unclear. The CDR3 region has the DNA TGTGCCAGCAGCCCGCAGATGAACACTGGAGCTTTCTTT. Translation: CASSPQMNTGAFF.